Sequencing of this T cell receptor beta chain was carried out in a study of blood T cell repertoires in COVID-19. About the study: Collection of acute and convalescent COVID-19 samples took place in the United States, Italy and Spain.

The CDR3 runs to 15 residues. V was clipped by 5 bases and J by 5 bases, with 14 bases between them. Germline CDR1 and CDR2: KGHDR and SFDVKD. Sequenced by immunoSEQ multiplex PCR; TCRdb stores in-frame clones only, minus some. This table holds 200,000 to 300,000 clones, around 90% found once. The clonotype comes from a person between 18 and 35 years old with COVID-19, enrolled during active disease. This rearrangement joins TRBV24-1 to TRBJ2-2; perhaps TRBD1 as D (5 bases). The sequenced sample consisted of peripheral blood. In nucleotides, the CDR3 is TGTGCCACCAGTGCCGCAGGGCGGCGGACCGGGGAGCTGTTTTTT. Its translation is CATSAAGRRTGELFF.